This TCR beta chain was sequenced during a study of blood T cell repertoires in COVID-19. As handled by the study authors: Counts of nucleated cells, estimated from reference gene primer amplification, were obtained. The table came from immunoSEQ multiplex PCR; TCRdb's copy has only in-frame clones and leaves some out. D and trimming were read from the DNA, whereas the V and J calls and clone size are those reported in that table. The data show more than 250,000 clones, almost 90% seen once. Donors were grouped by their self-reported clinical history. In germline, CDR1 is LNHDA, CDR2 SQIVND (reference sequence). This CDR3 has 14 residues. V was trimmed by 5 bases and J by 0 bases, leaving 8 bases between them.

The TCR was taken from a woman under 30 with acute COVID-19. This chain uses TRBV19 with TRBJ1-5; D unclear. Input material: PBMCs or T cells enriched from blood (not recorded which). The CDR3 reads CASSVRGSNQPQHF. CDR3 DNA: TGTGCCAGTAGTGTCCGGGGTAGCAATCAGCCCCAGCATTTT.